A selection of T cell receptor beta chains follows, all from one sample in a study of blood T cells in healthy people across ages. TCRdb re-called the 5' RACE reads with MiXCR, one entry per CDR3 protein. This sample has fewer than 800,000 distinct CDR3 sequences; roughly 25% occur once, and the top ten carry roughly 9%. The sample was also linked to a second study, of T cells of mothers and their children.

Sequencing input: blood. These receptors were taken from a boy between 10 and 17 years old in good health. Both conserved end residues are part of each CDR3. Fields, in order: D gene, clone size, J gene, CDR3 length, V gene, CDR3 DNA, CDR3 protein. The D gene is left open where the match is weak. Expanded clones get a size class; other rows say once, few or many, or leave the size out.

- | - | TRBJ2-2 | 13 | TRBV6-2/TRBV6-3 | TGTGCCAGCAGTTACGGAAGGACCGGGGAGCTGTTTTTT | CASSYGRTGELFF
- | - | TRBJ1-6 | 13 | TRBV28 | TGTGCCAGCAGTAGGCGAAGGGATTCACCCCTCCACTTT | CASSRRRDSPLHF
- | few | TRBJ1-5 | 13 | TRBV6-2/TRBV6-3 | TGTGCCAGCGTGAAGGGGATGGGTCAGCCCCAGCATTTT | CASVKGMGQPQHF
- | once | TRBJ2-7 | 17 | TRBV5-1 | TGCGCCAGCAGCTTGGTTTGGGGCACCCAGACTCCCTACGAGCAGTACTTC | CASSLVWGTQTPYEQYF
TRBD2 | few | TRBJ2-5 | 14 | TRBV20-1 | TGCAGTGCTAGGGGCGGGGGGGGACTAGAGACCCAGTACTTC | CSARGGGGLETQYF
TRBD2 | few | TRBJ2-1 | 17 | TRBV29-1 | TGCAGCGTTTCCGGGACTAGCGGAAAGAATGTCTACAATGAGCAGTTCTTC | CSVSGTSGKNVYNEQFF
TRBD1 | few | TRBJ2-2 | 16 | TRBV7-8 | TGTGCCAGCAGCTTACAGGGACAGGGTTTTCACGGGGAGCTGTTTTTT | CASSLQGQGFHGELFF
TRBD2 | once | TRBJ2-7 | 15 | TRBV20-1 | TGCAGTGCGGGACTAGCGGGAGTTTCGGGCTACGAGCAGTACTTC | CSAGLAGVSGYEQYF
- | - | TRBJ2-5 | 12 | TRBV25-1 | TGTGCCAGCAGTGAATACTCCGGGGAGCAGTACTTC | CASSEYSGEQYF
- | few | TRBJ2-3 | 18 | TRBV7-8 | TGTGCCAGCAGCTCCGACCTAGGACGGGATACTAGCACAGATACGCAGTATTTT | CASSSDLGRDTSTDTQYF
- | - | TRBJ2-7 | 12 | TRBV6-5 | TGTGCCAGCAGTTTCCAGGGCCACGAGCAGTACTTC | CASSFQGHEQYF
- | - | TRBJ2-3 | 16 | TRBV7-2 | TGTGCCAGCAGCATACTGTCGTCGGTTGTCACAGATACGCAGTATTTT | CASSILSSVVTDTQYF
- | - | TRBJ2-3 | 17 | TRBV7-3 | TGTGCCAGCAGCTTAATGAGGGCAGAAATAAACACAGATGCGCAGTATTTT | CASSLMRAEINTDAQYF
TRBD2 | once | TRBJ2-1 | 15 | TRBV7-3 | TGTGCCAGCAGCTTAGAGGGGTCGGGACTAGATGAGCAGTTCTTC | CASSLEGSGLDEQFF
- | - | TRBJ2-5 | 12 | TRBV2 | TGTGCCAGCAGTGGGGGAGACTACAACCAGTACTTC | CASSGGDYNQYF
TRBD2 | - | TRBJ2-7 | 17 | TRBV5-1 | TGCGCCAGCAGCCCTCCGGGACTAGCGGGAGGGCTATACGAGCAGTACTTC | CASSPPGLAGGLYEQYF
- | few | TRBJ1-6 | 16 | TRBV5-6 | TGTGCCAGCAGCCGATCAGACACAGAATATAATTCACCCCTCCACTTT | CASSRSDTEYNSPLHF
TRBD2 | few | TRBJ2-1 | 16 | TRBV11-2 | TGTGCCAGCCGCGGGGGAGAGGGTAGCTCCTACAATGAGCAGTTCTTC | CASRGGEGSSYNEQFF
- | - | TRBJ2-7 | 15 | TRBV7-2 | TGTGCCAGCAGCCTAGGGGTTTGGACCGGCTACGAGCAGTACTTC | CASSLGVWTGYEQYF
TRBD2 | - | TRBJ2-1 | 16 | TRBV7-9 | TGTGCCAGCAGCTTACTTAGCGGGAGCTCATTGGATGAGCAGTTCTTC | CASSLLSGSSLDEQFF
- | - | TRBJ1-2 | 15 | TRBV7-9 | TGTGCCAGCAGCTTACTTGGGACGCCCAGCTATGGCTACACCTTC | CASSLLGTPSYGYTF
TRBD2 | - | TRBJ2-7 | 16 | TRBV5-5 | TGTGCCAGCAGCGCGCAACTAGCGGGAGGTCGTTACGAGCAGTACTTC | CASSAQLAGGRYEQYF
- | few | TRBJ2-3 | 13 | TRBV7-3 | TGTGCCAGCAGCTTATATGGGTCAGATACGCAGTATTTT | CASSLYGSDTQYF
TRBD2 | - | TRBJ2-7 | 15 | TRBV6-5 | TGTGCCAGCAGAAAGACTAGCGGGTGGTCCTACGAGCAGTACTTC | CASRKTSGWSYEQYF
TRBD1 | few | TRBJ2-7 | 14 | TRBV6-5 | TGTGCCAGCAGAGTCTATGGGACAGGAGCCGAGCAGTACTTC | CASRVYGTGAEQYF
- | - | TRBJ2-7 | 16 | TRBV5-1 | TGCGCCAGCAGTCTTCAGACGGGTCGGGAAGCGGACGAGCAGTACTTC | CASSLQTGREADEQYF
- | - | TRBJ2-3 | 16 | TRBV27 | TGTGCCAGCAGTTTCATCGAGTCGCTTCAAACAGATACGCAGTATTTT | CASSFIESLQTDTQYF
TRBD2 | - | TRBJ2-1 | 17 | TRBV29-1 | TGCAGCGCCCTGACTAGCGGGGGGTTCTACTCCTACAACGAGCAGTTCTTC | CSALTSGGFYSYNEQFF
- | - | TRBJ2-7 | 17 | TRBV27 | TGTGCCAGCGCGGTCATGATTCGGGACCAGAGCTCCTACGAGCAGTACTTC | CASAVMIRDQSSYEQYF
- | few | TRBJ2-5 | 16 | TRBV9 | TGTGCCAGCAGCGTAATCCGCGGTCGTCCTCCGGGGGCCCAGTACTTC | CASSVIRGRPPGAQYF
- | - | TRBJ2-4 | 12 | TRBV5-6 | TGTGCCAGCAGCTACGGAAGAAACATTCAGTACTTC | CASSYGRNIQYF
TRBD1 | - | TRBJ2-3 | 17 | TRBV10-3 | TGTGCCATCAGTGAGTCTACAGGGGGCTTTGAAAGAGATACGCAGTATTTT | CAISESTGGFERDTQYF
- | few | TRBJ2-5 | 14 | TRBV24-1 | TGTGCCACCAGTAAAAAACAGGAGGAAGAGACCCAGTACTTC | CATSKKQEEETQYF
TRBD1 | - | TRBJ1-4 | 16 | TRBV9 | TGTGCCAGCAGCGTCGGGACAGGGTGGGGTAATGAAAAACTGTTTTTT | CASSVGTGWGNEKLFF
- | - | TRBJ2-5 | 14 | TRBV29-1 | TGCAGCGTTGCTGCAATTGTGGGAGGCCTATTCGAGTTCTTC | CSVAAIVGGLFEFF
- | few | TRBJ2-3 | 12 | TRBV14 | TGTGCCAGCAGCCCAACTTCAGATACGCAGTATTTT | CASSPTSDTQYF
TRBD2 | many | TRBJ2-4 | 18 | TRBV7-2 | TGTGCCAGCAGCTTATCCCTCTTTAGCGGGGGTGACAAAAACATTCAGTACTTC | CASSLSLFSGGDKNIQYF
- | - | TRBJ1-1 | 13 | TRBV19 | TGTGCCAGTAGTGATGACAGGAACACTGAAGCTTTCTTT | CASSDDRNTEAFF
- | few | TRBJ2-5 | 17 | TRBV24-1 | TGTGCCACCAGTGATTTAGGGAGTCTAGGGGGGACGGAGACCCAGTACTTC | CATSDLGSLGGTETQYF
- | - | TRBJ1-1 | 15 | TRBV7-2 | TGTGCCAGCAGCGCAGGTCCGGGGGCGCTTACTGAAGCTTTCTTT | CASSAGPGALTEAFF
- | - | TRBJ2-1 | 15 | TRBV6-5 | TGTGCCAGCAGTTTTGGAAGATTCTCCTACAATGAGCAGTTCTTC | CASSFGRFSYNEQFF
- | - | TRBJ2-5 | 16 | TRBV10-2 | TGCGCCAGCAGTGACGCTATTGGCCCAGGGGAAGAGACCCAGTACTTC | CASSDAIGPGEETQYF
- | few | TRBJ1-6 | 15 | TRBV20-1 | TGCAGTGCTAGAGAGACCCAGACTGAAAATTCACCCCTCCACTTT | CSARETQTENSPLHF
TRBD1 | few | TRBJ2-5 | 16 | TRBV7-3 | TGTGCCAGCAGCCCAGGGTTAGGGGGCTATGAAGAGACCCAGTACTTC | CASSPGLGGYEETQYF
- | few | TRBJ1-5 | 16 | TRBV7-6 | TGTGCCAGCAGCCCTTCCTGGGGGGCGAGCAATCAGCCCCAGCATTTT | CASSPSWGASNQPQHF
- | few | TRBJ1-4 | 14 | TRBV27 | TGTGCCAGCAGTTTCACCAGTCTTAATGAAAAACTGTTTTTT | CASSFTSLNEKLFF
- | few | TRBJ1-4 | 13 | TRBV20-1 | TGCAGTGCAGGGGGGACTTCTAATGAAAAACTGTTTTTT | CSAGGTSNEKLFF
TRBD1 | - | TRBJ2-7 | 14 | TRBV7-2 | TGTGCCAGCAGCCGCGACAGGGGGCTAGGGGAGCAGTACTTC | CASSRDRGLGEQYF
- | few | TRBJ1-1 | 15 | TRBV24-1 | TGTGCCACCAGTGGTCTTACAGGCGGTCAGACTGAAGCTTTCTTT | CATSGLTGGQTEAFF
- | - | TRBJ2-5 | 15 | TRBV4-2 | TGTGCCAGCAGCCAGGGGCAGGGGTACCAAGAGACCCAGTACTTC | CASSQGQGYQETQYF
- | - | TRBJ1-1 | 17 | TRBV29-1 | TGCAGCGTTCCGAGGGTGCAGACGGGACGGCTGAACACTGAAGCTTTCTTT | CSVPRVQTGRLNTEAFF